This passage covers 3 T cell receptor beta chains from one sample sequenced in a study of T-cell reconstitution after alpha-beta-depleted transplantation in children. TCRbeta library construction was performed incorporating unique molecular identifiers. TCRdb passed the PCR reads through MiXCR, listing each CDR3 protein once. Among 800,000 to 1,000,000 distinct CDR3 sequences listed, about 26% were seen once. The sequencing here drew on PBMCs, mostly from graft donor cells, taken 360 days after TCRalphabeta/CD19-depleted stem cell transplant. Receptor source: a boy under two years old who had a stem cell transplant for SCID, so the T cells may come from the graft donor.

This clonotype was picked up many times. The J gene is TRBJ2-1, the V gene TRBV20-1; maybe TRBD2 (5 bases). CDR1 and CDR2 (germline): DFQATT, SNEGSKA (reference sequence). The CDR3 covers 13 residues. Trimming shortened V by 0 bases and J by 8 bases, and 11 bases separated the two germline ends. The CDR3 loop reads CSARDLGVYEQFF. Written as DNA, the CDR3 is TGCAGTGCTAGAGATCTCGGGGTCTATGAGCAGTTCTTC.

The chain recombines TRBV5-1 with TRBJ1-1; a possible D gene is TRBD1 (5 bases). V lost 0 bases and J 1 base, leaving 16 bases between the germline ends. Germline loops: CDR1 SGHRS, CDR2 YFSETQ. CDR3 size: 17 residues. CDR3 protein: CASSLGQGNIRNTEAFF. In DNA form, the CDR3 reads TGCGCCAGCAGCTTGGGGCAGGGAAATATAAGGAACACTGAAGCTTTCTTT. The whole variable domain, filled in from reference TRBV5-1 and TRBJ1-1, reads KAGVTQTPRYLIKTRGQQVTLSCSPISGHRSVSWYQQTPGQGLQFLFEYFSETQRNKGNFPGRFSGRQFSNSRSEMNVSTLELGDSALYLCASSLGQGNIRNTEAFFGQGTRLTVV.

The chain is built from TRBV28 and TRBJ1-1; 9 bases match TRBD1. This CDR3 contains 16 residues. The J segment lost 1 base and the V segment lost 2 bases, leaving 5 bases of the junction unmatched. Germline values: CDR1 MDHEN, CDR2 SYDVKM. DNA of the CDR3: TGTGCCAGCAGTTTACTAGGACAGGGGCGGAACACTGAAGCTTTCTTT. This translates into CASSLLGQGRNTEAFF.